Each of the 26 T cell receptor beta chains below was sequenced from the same sample in a study of response to subunit inactivated influenza vaccine. Each CDR3 protein is one row after TCRdb ran MiXCR on the RT-PCR reads. Of around 570,000 distinct CDR3 sequences in the sample, under 9% were seen once. Source: PBMCs from blood, taken around 25 months after vaccination. The receptors stem from a man between 50 and 75 years old who received an inactivated influenza vaccine.

This clonotype was detected ten times or more. The chain employs TRBV6-4 and TRBJ1-1, with D possibly matching TRBD1 (5 bases). The CDR3 extends over 13 amino acids. The germline CDR1 and CDR2 sequences are MRHNA and SNTAGT. The V end was cut by 7 bases, the J end by 2 bases, with 11 bases between. In DNA form, the CDR3 reads TGTGCCAGCAAACAGGAAGAAAACACTGAAGCTTTCTTT. Translation gives CASKQEENTEAFF.

V gene TRBV28 combines with J gene TRBJ2-5; D unclear. The length of the CDR3 is 16 residues. The germline gives CDR1 MDHEN, CDR2 SYDVKM. Trimming pared 4 bases from V and 5 bases from J, leaving 20 bases between. The CDR3 sequence: CASSSSRALHPETQYF. The CDR3 nucleotides read TGTGCCAGCAGTTCCTCCCGGGCCCTACATCCCGAGACCCAGTACTTC. The whole variable domain, remainder taken from reference TRBV28 and TRBJ2-5, is DVKVTQSSRYLVKRTGEKVFLECVQDMDHENMFWYRQDPGLGLRLIYFSYDVKMKEKGDIPEGYSVSREKKERFSLILESASTNQTSMYLCASSSSRALHPETQYFGPGTRLLVL.

This clonotype was found many times. The chain combines TRBV7-2 with TRBJ1-5, with D hard to call. The CDR3 runs 14 residues. Looked up from germline, CDR1 is SGHTA and CDR2 is FQGNSA. V was trimmed by 1 base and J by 4 bases, leaving 8 bases between them. The CDR3 spells CASSLGQANQPQHF. CDR3 in DNA: TGTGCCAGCAGCTTAGGCCAGGCTAATCAGCCCCAGCATTTT. Full variable domain (outside the CDR3, taken from reference TRBV7-2 and TRBJ1-5): GAGVSQSPSNKVTEKGKDVELRCDPISGHTALYWYRQSLGQGLEFLIYFQGNSAPDKSGLPSDRFSAERTGGSVSTLTIQRTQQEDSAVYLCASSLGQANQPQHFGDGTRLSIL.

This rearrangement joins TRBV29-1 to TRBJ1-5, with 12 bases aligning to TRBD1. The V gene end was trimmed by 5 bases and the J gene end by 7 bases; junction bases not matched to a gene: 6. From germline, CDR1 is SQVTM and CDR2 ANQGSEA. CDR3 size: 14 residues. The CDR3 region is CSVSGTGGRQPQHF. In nucleotides, the CDR3 is TGCAGCGTTTCCGGGACAGGGGGCAGGCAGCCCCAGCATTTT.

This clonotype came up many times. The V gene is TRBV6-6, the J gene TRBJ1-4; maybe TRBD1 (5 bases). CDR1 and CDR2 from the germline V gene are MNHNY and SVGAGI (reference sequence). CDR3 size: 13 residues. V lost 7 bases to trimming and J lost 8 bases, with 14 bases between them. The CDR3 spells CASTQGREEKLFF. CDR3 nucleotide sequence: TGTGCCAGCACTCAGGGTCGGGAGGAAAAACTGTTTTTT.

J is TRBJ2-7 and V is TRBV7-6; D is possibly TRBD1 or TRBD2 (6 bases each). V was clipped by 4 bases and J by 7 bases, with 17 bases between them. This CDR3 spans 14 amino acids. Looked up from germline, CDR1 is SGHVS and CDR2 is FNYEAQ. CDR3 loop: CASSWTGAADEQYF. The CDR3 DNA follows: TGTGCCAGCAGCTGGACGGGGGCCGCGGATGAGCAGTACTTC.

This clonotype appeared many times. V usage is TRBV5-1 and J usage is TRBJ2-1, with a weak D call TRBD2 (6 bases). V was cut by 2 bases and J by 1 base, with 13 bases left in between. The germline V gene encodes CDR1 SGHRS and CDR2 YFSETQ. There are 16 residues in the CDR3. CDR3 DNA: TGCGCCAGCAGCTTTAGTGCGGGACGGTCCTACAATGAGCAGTTCTTC. Its protein is CASSFSAGRSYNEQFF. Full variable domain (rest looked up from reference TRBV5-1 and TRBJ2-1): KAGVTQTPRYLIKTRGQQVTLSCSPISGHRSVSWYQQTPGQGLQFLFEYFSETQRNKGNFPGRFSGRQFSNSRSEMNVSTLELGDSALYLCASSFSAGRSYNEQFFGPGTRLTVL.

V usage is TRBV29-1 and J usage is TRBJ2-3; 7 bases fit TRBD1. This CDR3 region has 13 residues. After removal of 6 bases from V and 3 bases from J, the junction contained 6 bases not matched to a gene. Germline loops: CDR1 SQVTM, CDR2 ANQGSEA. The CDR3 DNA reads as TGCAGCGTCGAGGGGGCGGGTACAGATACGCAGTATTTT. It specifies CSVEGAGTDTQYF.

The chain joins TRBV30 to TRBJ2-5; D not resolved. The germline gives CDR1 GTSNPN, CDR2 SVGIG (reference sequence). CDR3 length: 16 residues. Trimming took 0 bases from V and 2 from J, leaving 16 bases between them. CDR3 amino acids: CAWSVGVGQTQETQYF. The DNA for the CDR3 is TGTGCCTGGAGTGTTGGGGTTGGCCAGACTCAAGAGACCCAGTACTTC. Full variable domain (remainder filled in from reference TRBV30 and TRBJ2-5): SQTIHQWPATLVQPVGSPLSLECTVEGTSNPNLYWYRQAAGRGLQLLFYSVGIGQISSEVPQNLSASRPQDRQFILSSKKLLLSDSGFYLCAWSVGVGQTQETQYFGPGTRLLVL.

In its sample, this clonotype was seen a few times. This chain uses TRBV20-1 with TRBJ2-1; no reliable D call. Germline-derived CDR1 and CDR2 are DFQATT and SNEGSKA (reference sequence). The CDR3 runs 12 residues. V lost 0 bases and J 7 bases, leaving 7 bases between the germline ends. Here the CDR3 reads CSARDGWNEQFF. In DNA form, the CDR3 reads TGCAGTGCTAGAGACGGATGGAATGAGCAGTTCTTC.

This clonotype was found a few times. The rearrangement joins TRBV5-8 to TRBJ1-1, with D maybe TRBD1 (6 bases). Germline V gene lookup returns CDR1 SGHTS and CDR2 YDEGEE. V lost 0 bases and J 2 bases, leaving 11 bases between the germline ends. The CDR3 length is 15 residues. This chain's CDR3 is CASSLADRHNTEAFF. The CDR3 coding sequence is TGTGCCAGCAGCTTGGCCGACAGGCACAACACTGAAGCTTTCTTT.

This clonotype was detected a few times. This chain connects TRBV2 to TRBJ2-3; 7 nucleotides line up with TRBD1. V shed 7 bases, J shed 5 bases, and the junction held 6 bases outside the gene matches. The CDR3 sequence is 13 residues long. Germline V gives CDR1 SNHLY, CDR2 FYNNEI. CDR3 DNA sequence: TGTGCCAGCAAAAGAGGGGGCGAAGATACGCAGTATTTT. Protein product: CASKRGGEDTQYF.

This clonotype was observed a few times. This rearrangement joins TRBV20-1 to TRBJ2-1, with 12 bases matching TRBD2. This CDR3 has 16 amino acids. With V trimmed by 3 bases and J by 8 bases, 11 bases remained unmatched. CDR1 DFQATT and CDR2 SNEGSKA come from the germline V gene (reference sequence). CDR3 sequence (DNA): TGCAGTGCTAGCCCCATGACTAGCGGGAGACCAGATGAGCAGTTCTTC. This gives the protein CSASPMTSGRPDEQFF.

The chain is built from TRBV7-2 and TRBJ2-3; D not resolved. V was trimmed by 5 bases and J by 2 bases, leaving 8 bases between them. Germline V gives CDR1 SGHTA, CDR2 FQGNSA. The CDR3 has 13 residues. CDR3 residues: CASSAPNTDTQYF. CDR3 in DNA: TGTGCCAGCAGCGCACCGAACACAGATACGCAGTATTTT.

This rearrangement joins TRBV6-5 to TRBJ1-2; D unresolved. Germline V gene lookup returns CDR1 MNHEY and CDR2 SVGAGI. The CDR3 is 13 amino acids. V was clipped by 3 bases and J by 3 bases, with 8 bases between them. Here the CDR3 reads CASSYSRDYGYTF. CDR3 bases: TGTGCCAGCAGTTATTCCCGGGACTATGGCTACACCTTC.

The V gene is TRBV12-3 or TRBV12-4, the J gene TRBJ1-2; 11 bases line up with TRBD1. Trimming took 6 bases from V and 4 from J; bases not matched to a gene: 7. The CDR3 runs 15 residues. CDR3 protein: CASSRRDRGSYGYTF. The CDR3 DNA reads TGTGCCAGCAGCCGACGGGACAGGGGGTCCTATGGCTACACCTTC.

V gene TRBV4-2 combines with J gene TRBJ2-1; 13 bases fit TRBD2. Germline lookup yields CDR1 LGHNA and CDR2 YNFKEQ. This CDR3 has 18 amino acids. Losses at the gene ends were 3 bases for V and 0 bases for J; bases not matched to a gene: 5. The chain's CDR3 is CASSHTSGRGSSYNEQFF. The CDR3 bases are TGTGCCAGCAGCCATACTAGCGGGAGGGGGAGCTCCTACAATGAGCAGTTCTTC.

Only a few counts were recorded for this clonotype. The V call is TRBV20-1, the J call TRBJ2-1; D ambiguous. Trimming removed 3 bases from V and 8 bases from J, with 14 bases in between. There are 13 residues in the CDR3. Germline loops: CDR1 DFQATT, CDR2 SNEGSKA (reference sequence). The CDR3 loop reads CSASVGRPDEQFF. The CDR3 DNA is TGCAGTGCTAGTGTCGGCAGGCCGGATGAGCAGTTCTTC.

This clonotype was picked up many times. The chain employs TRBV5-1 and TRBJ2-5; 11 bases map to TRBD2. The CDR3 runs 16 residues. V shed 0 bases and J 5 bases; nucleotides not matched to a gene: 6. Germline assignment: CDR1 SGHRS and CDR2 YFSETQ. CDR3 in amino acids: CASSLGLAGSVETQYF. CDR3 bases: TGCGCCAGCAGCTTGGGACTAGCGGGGTCCGTTGAGACCCAGTACTTC.

At least ten counts were recorded for this clonotype. The V gene is TRBV5-1, the J gene TRBJ2-1; D is unclear. CDR1 is SGHRS, CDR2 YFSETQ, per germline. There are 12 residues in the CDR3. V lost 0 bases and J 9 bases, leaving 7 bases between the germline ends. CDR3 residues: CASSLAGPEQFF. The DNA of the CDR3 is TGCGCCAGCAGCTTGGCCGGACCTGAGCAGTTCTTC.

The V call is TRBV3-1, the J call TRBJ1-1; no definite D call. The germline V gene encodes CDR1 LGHDT and CDR2 YNNKEL (reference sequence). Trimming left V 7 bases short and J 1 base short, with 16 bases between. The CDR3 is made up of 15 amino acids. The CDR3 sequence: CASTNYGRANTEAFF. The CDR3 DNA follows: TGTGCCAGCACGAACTACGGGCGGGCGAACACTGAAGCTTTCTTT.

This rearrangement joins TRBV28 to TRBJ2-7; D not certain. Germline V lookup: CDR1 MDHEN, CDR2 SYDVKM. Trimming pared 3 bases from V and 5 bases from J, leaving 11 bases between. CDR3 length: 13 amino acids. CDR3 coding DNA: TGTGCCAGCAGTTTTAATAGTTTCCACGAGCAGTACTTC. This gives the protein CASSFNSFHEQYF. Filled out from reference TRBV28 and TRBJ2-7, the complete variable domain reads DVKVTQSSRYLVKRTGEKVFLECVQDMDHENMFWYRQDPGLGLRLIYFSYDVKMKEKGDIPEGYSVSREKKERFSLILESASTNQTSMYLCASSFNSFHEQYFGPGTRLTVT.

This clonotype was observed a handful of times. J is TRBJ2-3 and V is TRBV11-2; TRBD2 aligns across 7 bases. V dropped 4 bases and J dropped 0; count of bases not matched to a gene: 13. Germline lookup yields CDR1 SGHAT and CDR2 FQNNGV. CDR3 length equals 18 residues. DNA for the CDR3: TGTGCCAGCAGCTCCCTCGGTGGGAGGGCCTCAAGCACAGATACGCAGTATTTT. Its translation is CASSSLGGRASSTDTQYF. The whole variable domain, filled in from reference TRBV11-2 and TRBJ2-3, reads EAGVAQSPRYKIIEKRQSVAFWCNPISGHATLYWYQQILGQGPKLLIQFQNNGVVDDSQLPKDRFSAERLKGVDSTLKIQPAKLEDSAVYLCASSSLGGRASSTDTQYFGPGTRLTVL.

This clonotype was picked up a small number of times. The chain has TRBV9 and TRBJ2-1; 11 positions match TRBD2. The V segment lost 3 bases and the J segment 9 bases; nucleotides outside the gene matches: 8. The CDR3 runs to 15 residues. The V gene's germline CDR1 is SGDLS and CDR2 YYNGEE. This CDR3 reads CASSGIAGGLSEQFF. The CDR3 DNA reads as TGTGCCAGCAGCGGAATAGCGGGGGGGCTTAGTGAGCAGTTCTTC.

Worth noting for this clonotype: Germline and junction disagree at one end, which may indicate a read error. This chain connects TRBV5-1 to TRBJ2-1; unclear D gene. Germline V gives CDR1 SGHRS, CDR2 YFSETQ. The CDR3 length is 14 residues. The CDR3, as DNA: TGCGCCAGCAGCCCGGGTCGCGGTTACAATGAGCACTTCTTC. Translation gives CASSPGRGYNEHFF.

This clonotype showed up just a few times. CDR3 loop: CASSPVSGQGVKNIQYF. For the CDR3, the DNA is TGTGCCAGCAGCCCCGTGTCGGGACAGGGCGTCAAAAACATTCAGTACTTC. V gene TRBV7-9 combines with J gene TRBJ2-4, with TRBD1 matching 9 bases. CDR1 SEHNR and CDR2 FQNEAQ come from the germline V gene (reference sequence). CDR3 size: 17 residues. V gave up 5 bases and J gave up 3 bases; unmatched junction bases: 11.